This TCR beta chain derives from a study of radiotherapy plus CTLA-4 blockade in lung cancer. Trimming left V 5 bases short and J 12 bases short, with 16 bases between. Germline lookup yields CDR1 SGHTA and CDR2 FQGNSA. The CDR3 sequence is 13 residues long. Method: immunoSEQ multiplex PCR; TCRdb's copy keeps in-frame clones and lacks some. This sample has approximately 73,000 clones, with around 86% found just once. This clone was recorded once. Its target is not known. General study results and limits: Early blood T cell clone dynamics, with interferon-beta, were reported to best predict response.

This chain joins TRBV7-2 and TRBJ1-4; no clear D gene. Specimen: peripheral blood, collected from a patient treated with radiotherapy plus ipilimumab. The clonotype comes from a human donor with non-small cell lung cancer that progressed on radiotherapy plus ipilimumab. In DNA form, the CDR3 reads TGTGCCAGCAGCCCCTACCCAACCGGGGAACTGTTTTTT. Protein: CASSPYPTGELFF.